This passage covers 10 T cell receptor beta chains from one sample sequenced in a study of blood T cell repertoires in COVID-19. This table comes from immunoSEQ multiplex PCR, and its TCRdb copy is limited to in-frame clones, with some not included. Of over 60,000 clones in the sample, roughly 80% were seen once. Sequencing was done on a sample of peripheral blood. Receptor source: a human donor in a cohort sampled during active COVID-19.

This clone was observed a handful of times. The chain has TRBV5-1 and TRBJ1-1; D may be TRBD1 (5 bases). This CDR3 contains 15 residues. From germline, CDR1 is SGHRS and CDR2 YFSETQ. Trimming took 0 bases from V and 1 from J, leaving 10 bases between them. The CDR3 here is CASSLDLTANTEAFF. In DNA form, the CDR3 reads TGCGCCAGCAGCTTGGATTTGACAGCGAACACTGAAGCTTTCTTT.

The chain recombines TRBV5-4 with TRBJ2-6; D unresolved. The V and J ends lost 0 bases and 3 bases respectively, with 4 bases between them. Germline V gene data show CDR1 as SGHNT and CDR2 as YYREEE (reference sequence). CDR3 size: 14 residues. The CDR3 coding sequence is TGTGCCAGCAGCTTGGCCTTTGGGGCCAACGTCCTGACTTTC. It codes for CASSLAFGANVLTF.

The rearrangement links TRBV10-2 to TRBJ2-7, with 13 positions matching TRBD2. Germline loops: CDR1 WSHSY, CDR2 SAAADI. V trimming: 7 bases; J trimming: 5 bases; junction bases outside the gene matches: 8. The length of the CDR3 is 15 residues. CDR3 DNA sequence: TGCGCCAGCAAACCACTAGCGGGGGGGCCCCACGAGCAGTACTTC. As protein: CASKPLAGGPHEQYF.

V and J are TRBV18 and TRBJ2-7, with 7 bases identical to TRBD2. The CDR3 has 13 residues. With V trimmed by 0 bases and J by 6 bases, 2 bases remained unmatched. Germline V gene lookup returns CDR1 KGHSH and CDR2 LQKENI. CDR3 region: CASSPPGGFEQYF. The CDR3 bases are TGTGCCAGCTCACCACCGGGGGGGTTCGAGCAGTACTTC.

The chain joins TRBV7-3 to TRBJ1-1, with D possibly being TRBD1 (6 bases). The CDR3 totals 13 residues. Germline V gene data show CDR1 as SGHTA and CDR2 as FQGTGA. V was shortened by 6 bases and J by 8 bases, with 16 bases between the two germline ends. The CDR3 coding sequence is TGTGCCAGCAGTACAAGAGCCGGGACAGAAGCTTTCTTT. Its translation: CASSTRAGTEAFF.

V gene TRBV25-1 combines with J gene TRBJ1-1; D ambiguous. Germline V gene lookup returns CDR1 MGHDK and CDR2 SYGVNS. The CDR3 is 13 amino acids. Between the trimmed V and J ends, which lost 1 base and 3 bases, there was a span of 6 bases. CDR3 protein: CASSEFAYTEAFF. The CDR3 DNA sequence: TGTGCCAGCAGTGAATTCGCGTACACTGAAGCTTTCTTT.

The chain employs TRBV18 and TRBJ2-7; TRBD1 agrees at 9 bases. Germline V CDR1 and CDR2: KGHSH, LQKENI. The length of the CDR3 is 15 residues. V gave up 6 bases and J gave up 4 bases; unmatched junction bases: 10. In DNA, the CDR3 is TGTGCCAGCTCCAGGGGGGGACAGGGATTGTACGAGCAGTACTTC. Protein: CASSRGGQGLYEQYF.

The chain recombines TRBV7-3 with TRBJ1-1; no definite D call. The germline CDR1 and CDR2 sequences are SGHTA and FQGTGA. The CDR3 extends over 13 amino acids. V was trimmed by 2 bases and J by 1 base, leaving 5 bases between them. CDR3: CASSLYPNTEAFF. The DNA of the CDR3 is TGTGCCAGCAGCTTATATCCGAACACTGAAGCTTTCTTT. The entire variable domain, with the rest obtained from reference TRBV7-3 and TRBJ1-1, is as follows: GAGVSQTPSNKVTEKGKYVELRCDPISGHTALYWYRQSLGQGPEFLIYFQGTGAADDSGLPNDRFFAVRPEGSVSTLKIQRTERGDSAVYLCASSLYPNTEAFFGQGTRLTVV.

The V and J genes are TRBV7-2 and TRBJ1-2; tentative D call: TRBD1 (6 bases). This CDR3 has 15 amino acids. Trimming removed 4 bases from V and 7 bases from J, with 19 bases in between. The germline gives CDR1 SGHTA, CDR2 FQGNSA. The CDR3 spells CASSSRGGPEGGYTF. CDR3 bases: TGTGCCAGCAGCTCCCGGGGGGGCCCTGAGGGTGGCTACACCTTC. Together with reference TRBV7-2 and TRBJ1-2, the CDR3 gives the full variable domain: GAGVSQSPSNKVTEKGKDVELRCDPISGHTALYWYRQSLGQGLEFLIYFQGNSAPDKSGLPSDRFSAERTGGSVSTLTIQRTQQEDSAVYLCASSSRGGPEGGYTFGSGTRLTVV.

The V gene is TRBV3-1 (or the pseudogene TRBV3-2), the J gene TRBJ2-7; 10 nucleotides agree with TRBD2. Germline CDR1 and CDR2: LGHDT and YNNKEL (reference sequence). This CDR3 spans 16 amino acids. After removal of 4 bases from V and 2 bases from J, the junction contained 8 bases not matched to a gene. This chain's CDR3 is CASSPLAGGGTYEQYF. CDR3 DNA sequence: TGTGCCAGCAGCCCTTTAGCGGGGGGCGGAACCTACGAGCAGTACTTC.